This record concerns one TCR beta chain sequence. The antigen is not known. Among the donors, all were healthy bone marrow donors. The sample is drawn from a study of cytomegalovirus exposure and HLA in healthy donors. V was clipped by 1 base and J by 3 bases, with 9 bases between them. Germline V lookup: CDR1 GTSNPN, CDR2 SVGIG (reference sequence). The CDR3 sequence is 13 residues long. The study, taken as a whole, reports: A later analysis linked a missense DCLRE1C variant to TCR beta V- and J-gene trimming.

The PCR used 60 Vbeta and 13 Jbeta primers. Sequencing was performed with immunoSEQ multiplex PCR; in TCRdb, only in-frame clones are kept and a portion is missing. The sample has about 140,000 clones; the top ten hold 2% to 2.5%. The sample consisted of PBMCs. The rearrangement links TRBV30 to TRBJ1-1; maybe TRBD1 (6 bases). The sequence came from a woman younger than 35 in good health and CMV-seronegative. The chain's CDR3 is CAWSAGEDTEAFF. The CDR3 nucleotides read TGTGCCTGGAGTGCAGGGGAAGACACTGAAGCTTTCTTT.